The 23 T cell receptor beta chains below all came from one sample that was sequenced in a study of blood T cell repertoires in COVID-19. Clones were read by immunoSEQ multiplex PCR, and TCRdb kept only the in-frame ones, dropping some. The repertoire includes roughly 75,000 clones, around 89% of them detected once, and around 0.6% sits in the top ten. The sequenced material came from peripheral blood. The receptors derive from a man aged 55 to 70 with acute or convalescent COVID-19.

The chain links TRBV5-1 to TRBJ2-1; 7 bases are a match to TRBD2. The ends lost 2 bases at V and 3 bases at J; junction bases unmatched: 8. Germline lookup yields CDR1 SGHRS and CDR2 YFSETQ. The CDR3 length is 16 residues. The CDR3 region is CASSLWGGGGYNEQFF. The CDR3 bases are TGCGCCAGCAGCTTATGGGGGGGTGGCGGCTACAATGAGCAGTTCTTC.

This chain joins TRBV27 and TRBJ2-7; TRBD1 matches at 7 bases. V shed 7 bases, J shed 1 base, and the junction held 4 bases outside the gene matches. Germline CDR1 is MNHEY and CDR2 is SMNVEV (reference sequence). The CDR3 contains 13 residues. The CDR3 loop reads CASNRQGSYEQYF. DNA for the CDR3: TGTGCCAGCAATCGACAGGGATCCTACGAGCAGTACTTC.

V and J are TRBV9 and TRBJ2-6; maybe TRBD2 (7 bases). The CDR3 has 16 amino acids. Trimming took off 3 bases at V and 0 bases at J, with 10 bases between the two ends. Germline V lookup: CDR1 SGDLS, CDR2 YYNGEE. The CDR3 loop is CASSEGGGSGANVLTF. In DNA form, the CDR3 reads TGTGCCAGCAGCGAGGGAGGGGGCTCTGGGGCCAACGTCCTGACTTTC.

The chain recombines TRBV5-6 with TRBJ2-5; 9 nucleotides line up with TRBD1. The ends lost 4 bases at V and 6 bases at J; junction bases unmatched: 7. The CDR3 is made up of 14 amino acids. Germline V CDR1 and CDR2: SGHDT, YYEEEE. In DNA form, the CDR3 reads TGTGCCAGCAGCACCGGACAGGGGCGGAAGACCCAGTACTTC. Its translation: CASSTGQGRKTQYF.

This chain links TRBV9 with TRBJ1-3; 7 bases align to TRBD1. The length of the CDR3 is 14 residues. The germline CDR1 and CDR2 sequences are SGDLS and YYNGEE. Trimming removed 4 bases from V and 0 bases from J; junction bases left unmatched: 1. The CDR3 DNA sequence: TGTGCCAGCAGCCGGGACAGCTCTGGAAACACCATATATTTT. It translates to CASSRDSSGNTIYF.

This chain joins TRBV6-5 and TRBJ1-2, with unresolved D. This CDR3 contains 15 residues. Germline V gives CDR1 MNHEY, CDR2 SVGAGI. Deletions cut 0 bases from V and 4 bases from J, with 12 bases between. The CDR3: CASSYSGRDSYGYTF. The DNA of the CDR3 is TGTGCCAGCAGTTACTCAGGGCGGGATAGCTATGGCTACACCTTC.

CDR3 amino acids: CASSITLDQPQHF. The DNA of the CDR3 is TGTGCCAGTAGTATAACACTAGATCAGCCCCAGCATTTT. This chain links TRBV19 with TRBJ1-5; D is ambiguous. The V end was cut by 2 bases, the J end by 5 bases, with 7 bases between. From germline, CDR1 is LNHDA and CDR2 SQIVND (reference sequence). The CDR3 covers 13 residues. The full variable domain, in which reference TRBV19 and TRBJ1-5 provide the parts outside the CDR3, is DGGITQSPKYLFRKEGQNVTLSCEQNLNHDAMYWYRQDPGQGLRLIYYSQIVNDFQKGDIAEGYSVSREKKESFPLTVTSAQKNPTAFYLCASSITLDQPQHFGDGTRLSIL.

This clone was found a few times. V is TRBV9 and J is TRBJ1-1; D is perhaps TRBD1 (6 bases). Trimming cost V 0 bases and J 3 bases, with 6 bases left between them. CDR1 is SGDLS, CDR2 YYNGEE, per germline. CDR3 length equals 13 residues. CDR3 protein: CASSVGTDTEAFF. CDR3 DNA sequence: TGTGCCAGCAGCGTAGGGACAGACACTGAAGCTTTCTTT.

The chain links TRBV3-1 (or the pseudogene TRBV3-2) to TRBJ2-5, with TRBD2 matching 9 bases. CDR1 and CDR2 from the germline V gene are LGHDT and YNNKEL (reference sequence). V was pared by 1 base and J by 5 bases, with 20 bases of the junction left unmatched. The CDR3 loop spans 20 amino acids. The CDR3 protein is CASSQAPPGLLAGRGETQYF. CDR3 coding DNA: TGTGCCAGCAGCCAAGCCCCCCCGGGACTCCTAGCGGGAAGGGGCGAGACCCAGTACTTC.

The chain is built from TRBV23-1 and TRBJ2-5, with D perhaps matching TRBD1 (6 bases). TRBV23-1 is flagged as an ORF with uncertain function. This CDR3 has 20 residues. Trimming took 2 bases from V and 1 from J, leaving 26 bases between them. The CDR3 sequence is CASSQPLSKGGHSTQETQYF. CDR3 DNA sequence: TGCGCCAGCAGTCAACCCCTGTCCAAAGGGGGACATAGTACCCAAGAGACCCAGTACTTC.

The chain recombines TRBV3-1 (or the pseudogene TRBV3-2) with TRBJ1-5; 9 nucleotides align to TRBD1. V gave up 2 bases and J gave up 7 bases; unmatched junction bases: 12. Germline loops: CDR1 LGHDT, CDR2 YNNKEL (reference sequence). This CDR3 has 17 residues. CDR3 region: CASSQLPPGQGRQPQHF. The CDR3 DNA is TGTGCCAGCAGCCAATTACCCCCGGGACAGGGAAGACAGCCCCAGCATTTT.

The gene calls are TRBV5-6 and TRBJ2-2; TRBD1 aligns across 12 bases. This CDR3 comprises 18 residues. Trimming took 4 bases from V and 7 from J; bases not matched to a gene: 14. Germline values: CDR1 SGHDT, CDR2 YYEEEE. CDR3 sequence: CASSIPRGTGGRVGELFF. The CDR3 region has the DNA TGTGCCAGCAGCATCCCCCGGGGGACAGGGGGCCGGGTCGGGGAGCTGTTTTTT.

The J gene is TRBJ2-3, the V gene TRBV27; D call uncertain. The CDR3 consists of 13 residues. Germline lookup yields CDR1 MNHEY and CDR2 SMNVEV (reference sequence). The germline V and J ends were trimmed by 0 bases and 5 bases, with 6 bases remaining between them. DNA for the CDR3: TGTGCCAGCAGTTTATCGCACAAAGATACGCAGTATTTT. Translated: CASSLSHKDTQYF.

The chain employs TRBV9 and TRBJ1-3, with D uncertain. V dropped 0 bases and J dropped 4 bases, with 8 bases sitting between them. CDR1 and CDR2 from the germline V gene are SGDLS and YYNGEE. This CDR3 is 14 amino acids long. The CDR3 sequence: CASSVGTVGNTIYF. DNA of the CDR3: TGTGCCAGCAGCGTAGGCACAGTCGGAAACACCATATATTTT.

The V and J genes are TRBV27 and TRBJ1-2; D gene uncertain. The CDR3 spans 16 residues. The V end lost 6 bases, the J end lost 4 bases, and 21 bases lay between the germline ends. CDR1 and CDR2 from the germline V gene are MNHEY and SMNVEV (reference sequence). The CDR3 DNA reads TGTGCCAGCAGGACGAAGGAGTACGGGTTTGGCTATGGCTACACCTTC. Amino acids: CASRTKEYGFGYGYTF.

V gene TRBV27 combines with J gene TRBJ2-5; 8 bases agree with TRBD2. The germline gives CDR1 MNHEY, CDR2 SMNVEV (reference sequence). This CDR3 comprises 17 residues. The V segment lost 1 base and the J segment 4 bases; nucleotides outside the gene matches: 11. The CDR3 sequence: CASSLYPGLGIGETQYF. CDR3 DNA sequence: TGTGCCAGCAGTTTATATCCGGGACTAGGTATTGGAGAGACCCAGTACTTC.

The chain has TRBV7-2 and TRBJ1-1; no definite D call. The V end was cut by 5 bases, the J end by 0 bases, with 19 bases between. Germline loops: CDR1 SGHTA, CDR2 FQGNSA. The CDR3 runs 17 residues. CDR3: CASSPAFARLMNTEAFF. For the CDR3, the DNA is TGTGCCAGCAGCCCCGCGTTCGCCAGGCTTATGAACACTGAAGCTTTCTTT.

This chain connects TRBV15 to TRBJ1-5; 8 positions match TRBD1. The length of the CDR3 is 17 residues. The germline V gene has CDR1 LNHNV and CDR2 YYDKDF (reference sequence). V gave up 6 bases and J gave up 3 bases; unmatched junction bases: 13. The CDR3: CATSNTRRTGFNQPQHF. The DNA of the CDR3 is TGTGCCACCAGTAACACAAGGAGGACAGGGTTCAATCAGCCCCAGCATTTT.

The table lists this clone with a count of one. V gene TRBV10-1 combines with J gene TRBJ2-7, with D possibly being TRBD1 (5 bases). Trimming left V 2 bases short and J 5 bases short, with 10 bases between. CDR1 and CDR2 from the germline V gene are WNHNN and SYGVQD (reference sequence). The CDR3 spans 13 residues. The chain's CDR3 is CASSENPQDEQYF. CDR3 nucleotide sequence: TGCGCCAGCAGTGAGAACCCACAGGACGAGCAGTACTTC.

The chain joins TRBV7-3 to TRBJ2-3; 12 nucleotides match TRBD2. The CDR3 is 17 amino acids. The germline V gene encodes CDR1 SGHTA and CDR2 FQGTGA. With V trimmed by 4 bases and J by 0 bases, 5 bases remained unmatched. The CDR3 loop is CASSYKGLAGSTDTQYF. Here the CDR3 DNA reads TGTGCCAGCAGCTATAAGGGACTAGCGGGTAGCACAGATACGCAGTATTTT.

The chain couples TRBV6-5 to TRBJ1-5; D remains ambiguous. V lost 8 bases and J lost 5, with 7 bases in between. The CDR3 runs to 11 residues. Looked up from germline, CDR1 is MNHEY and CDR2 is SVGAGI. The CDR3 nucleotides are TGTGCCAGCCGGTTGGATCAGCCCCAGCATTTT. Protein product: CASRLDQPQHF.

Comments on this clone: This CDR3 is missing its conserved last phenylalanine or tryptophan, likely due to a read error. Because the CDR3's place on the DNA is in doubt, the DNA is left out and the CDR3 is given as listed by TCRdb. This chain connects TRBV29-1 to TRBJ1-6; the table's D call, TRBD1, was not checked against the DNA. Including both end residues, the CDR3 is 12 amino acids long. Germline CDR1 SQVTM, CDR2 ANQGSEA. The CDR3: CSVEADNRGEHI.

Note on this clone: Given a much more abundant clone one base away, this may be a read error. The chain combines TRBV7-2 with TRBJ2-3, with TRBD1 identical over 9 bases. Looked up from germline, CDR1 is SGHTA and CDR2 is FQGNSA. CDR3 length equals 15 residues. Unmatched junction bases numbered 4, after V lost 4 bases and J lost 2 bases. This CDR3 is CASSSDRGFTDTQYF. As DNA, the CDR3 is TGTGCCAGCAGCTCGGACAGGGGATTCACAGATACGCAGTATTTT.